The entry below describes one T cell receptor (beta chain). This sample is part of a study of blood T cell repertoires in COVID-19. In the study overall: From T cells, B-cell-depleted T cells, or PBMCs came the material, which was cDNA or gDNA.

TCRdb's table, derived via immunoSEQ multiplex PCR, lists solely in-frame clones and lacks some. The table has fewer than 200,000 clones, 85% to 90% seen once. The sequencing sample was made of peripheral blood. The clonotype originates from a man in his 70s with active or convalescent COVID-19.

The CDR3 region is CASSRQGSTEAFF. CDR3 coding DNA: TGTGCCAGCAGCCGACAGGGAAGCACTGAAGCTTTCTTT. The gene calls are TRBV7-3 and TRBJ1-1; TRBD1 aligns across 7 bases. Germline CDR1 and CDR2: SGHTA and FQGTGA. V dropped 5 bases and J dropped 4; count of bases not matched to a gene: 4. This CDR3 is 13 amino acids long.